Following are 8 T cell receptor beta chains from one sample sequenced in a study of blood T cell repertoires in COVID-19 (dated by TCRdb to the early 2020s). Receptors were amplified or captured by the immunoSEQ multiplex PCR assay. In TCRdb, the immuneACCESS table is reduced to in-frame sequences with V and J assigned. These tables do not hold every clone; where another copy was compared, an unresolved V gene accounts for under half, and the others remain unexplained. Within this sample are 45,000 to 50,000 clones, with under 85% of them counted one time only. The ten most abundant clones make up nearly 7.5% of the sample. The material sequenced was peripheral blood. These receptors originate from a man in his 60s with active COVID-19.

This clone was seen a handful of times. The chain carries TRBV7-2 and TRBJ1-5; D uncertain. Germline V CDR1 and CDR2: SGHTA, FQGNSA. The CDR3 is made up of 13 amino acids. Deletions cut 0 bases from V and 4 bases from J, with 4 bases between. The CDR3 sequence is CASSLASNQPQHF. The CDR3 DNA reads as TGTGCCAGCAGCTTAGCCAGTAATCAGCCCCAGCATTTT.

The rearrangement joins TRBV5-5 to TRBJ2-5, with D possibly matching TRBD2 (6 bases). Germline V gives CDR1 SGHKS, CDR2 YYEKEE (reference sequence). Trimming left V 2 bases short and J 5 bases short, with 10 bases between. This CDR3 is built from 13 residues. Here the CDR3 reads CASSLGGVETQYF. CDR3 nucleotides: TGTGCCAGCAGCTTAGGCGGGGTGGAGACCCAGTACTTC.

This clone was seen a handful of times. The chain recombines TRBV20-1 with TRBJ1-5; D unclear. Germline loops: CDR1 DFQATT, CDR2 SNEGSKA (reference sequence). V lost 3 bases and J lost 2, with 11 bases in between. The CDR3 has 14 residues. The CDR3 DNA reads as TGCAGTGCTAGTATGACCCGGGGCAATCAGCCCCAGCATTTT. Its protein product is CSASMTRGNQPQHF.

This clone was picked up one time. The chain uses TRBV14 and TRBJ1-2, with D maybe TRBD1 (6 bases). The CDR3 runs 15 residues. CDR1 and CDR2 (germline): SGHDN, FVKESK. The germline V and J ends were trimmed by 4 bases and 4 bases, with 16 bases remaining between them. For the CDR3, the DNA is TGTGCCAGCAGCCCTACCGGGACACCAGTCTATGGCTACACCTTC. It yields the protein CASSPTGTPVYGYTF.

The gene calls are TRBV27 and TRBJ2-2; 7 bases agree with TRBD1. Germline-derived CDR1 and CDR2 are MNHEY and SMNVEV (reference sequence). After removal of 5 bases from V and 2 bases from J, the junction contained 8 bases not matched to a gene. CDR3 length equals 16 residues. CDR3 DNA sequence: TGTGCCAGCAGTCTAAAGGGACAGCTAAACACCGGGGAGCTGTTTTTT. This sequence encodes CASSLKGQLNTGELFF.

With regard to this clone: One end of the junction does not line up with germline, which may come from a read error. The chain is built from TRBV7-2 and TRBJ2-1; no firm D call. Per germline, CDR1 SGHTA and CDR2 FQGNSA. This CDR3 has 13 residues. The CDR3 is CASSLVVYSEQFF. CDR3 bases: TGTGCCAGCAGCTTAGTGGTGTACAGTGAGCAGTTCTTC.

This clone appeared a single time. DNA for the CDR3: TGTGCCAGCAGCCTCGGCTATGGCTACACCTTC. Protein: CASSLGYGYTF. The chain links TRBV12-3 or TRBV12-4 to TRBJ1-2; D not resolved. The V end was cut by 6 bases, the J end by 4 bases, with 6 bases between. This CDR3 comprises 11 residues.

This clone was picked up a small number of times. J is TRBJ2-1 and V is TRBV4-2; no firm D call. Germline V CDR1 and CDR2: LGHNA, YNFKEQ. The ends were cut back, 1 base at V and 0 bases at J, with 16 bases in the middle. The CDR3 runs to 18 residues. CDR3 residues: CASSQGPDLRLSYNEQFF. In DNA form, the CDR3 reads TGTGCCAGCAGCCAAGGTCCAGACTTGCGACTCTCCTACAATGAGCAGTTCTTC.